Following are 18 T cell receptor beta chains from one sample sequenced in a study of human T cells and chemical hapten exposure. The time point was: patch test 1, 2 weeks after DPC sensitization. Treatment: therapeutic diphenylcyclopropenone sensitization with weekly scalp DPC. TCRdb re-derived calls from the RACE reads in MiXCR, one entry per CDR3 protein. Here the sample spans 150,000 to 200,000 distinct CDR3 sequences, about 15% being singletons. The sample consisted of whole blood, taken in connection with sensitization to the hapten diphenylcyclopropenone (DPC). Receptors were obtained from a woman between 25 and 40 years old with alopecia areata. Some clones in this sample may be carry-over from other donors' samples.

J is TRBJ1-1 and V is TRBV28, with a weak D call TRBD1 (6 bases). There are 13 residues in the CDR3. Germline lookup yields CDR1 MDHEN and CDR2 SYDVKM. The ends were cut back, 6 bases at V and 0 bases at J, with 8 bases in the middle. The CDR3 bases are TGTGCCAGCAGAAGACAGGTGAACACTGAAGCTTTCTTT. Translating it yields CASRRQVNTEAFF. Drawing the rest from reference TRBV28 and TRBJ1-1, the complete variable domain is DVKVTQSSRYLVKRTGEKVFLECVQDMDHENMFWYRQDPGLGLRLIYFSYDVKMKEKGDIPEGYSVSREKKERFSLILESASTNQTSMYLCASRRQVNTEAFFGQGTRLTVV.

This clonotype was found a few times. CDR3 sequence: CASRRESYEQYF. The CDR3, as DNA: TGTGCCAGCAGGAGGGAGTCCTACGAGCAGTACTTC. V and J are TRBV28 and TRBJ2-7; perhaps TRBD2 as D (5 bases). The CDR3 runs to 12 residues. Germline CDR1 is MDHEN and CDR2 is SYDVKM. The V end lost 6 bases, the J end lost 1 base, and 7 bases lay between the germline ends.

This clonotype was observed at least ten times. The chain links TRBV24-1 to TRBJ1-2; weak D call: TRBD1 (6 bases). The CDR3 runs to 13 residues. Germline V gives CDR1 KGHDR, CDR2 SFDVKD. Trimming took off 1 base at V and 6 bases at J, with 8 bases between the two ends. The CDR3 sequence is CATSDFAGDGYTF. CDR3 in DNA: TGTGCCACCAGTGATTTCGCAGGGGATGGCTACACCTTC.

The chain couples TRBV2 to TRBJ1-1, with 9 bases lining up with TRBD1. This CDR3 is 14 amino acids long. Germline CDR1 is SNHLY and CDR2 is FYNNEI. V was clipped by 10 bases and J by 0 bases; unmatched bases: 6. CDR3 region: CAKSGTGMNTEAFF. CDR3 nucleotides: TGTGCCAAATCCGGGACAGGGATGAACACTGAAGCTTTCTTT.

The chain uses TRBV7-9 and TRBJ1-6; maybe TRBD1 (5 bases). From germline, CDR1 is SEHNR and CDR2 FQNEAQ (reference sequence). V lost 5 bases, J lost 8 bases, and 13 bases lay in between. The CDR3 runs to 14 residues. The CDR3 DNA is TGTGCCAGCAGCACTGACAGTGCGGATTCACCCCTCCACTTT. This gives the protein CASSTDSADSPLHF.

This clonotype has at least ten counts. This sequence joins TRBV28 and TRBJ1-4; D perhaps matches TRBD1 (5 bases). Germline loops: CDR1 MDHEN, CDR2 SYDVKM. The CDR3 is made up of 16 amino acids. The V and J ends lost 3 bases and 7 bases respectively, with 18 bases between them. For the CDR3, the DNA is TGTGCCAGCAGTTTGCCCATCTCTGGTGGGGGTGAAAAACTGTTTTTT. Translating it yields CASSLPISGGGEKLFF.

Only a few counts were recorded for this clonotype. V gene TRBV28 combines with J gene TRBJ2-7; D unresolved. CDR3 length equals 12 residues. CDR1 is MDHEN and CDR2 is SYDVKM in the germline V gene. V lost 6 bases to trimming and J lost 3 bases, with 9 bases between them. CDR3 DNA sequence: TGTGCCAGCAGCCAACCAGACTACGAGCAGTACTTC. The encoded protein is CASSQPDYEQYF.

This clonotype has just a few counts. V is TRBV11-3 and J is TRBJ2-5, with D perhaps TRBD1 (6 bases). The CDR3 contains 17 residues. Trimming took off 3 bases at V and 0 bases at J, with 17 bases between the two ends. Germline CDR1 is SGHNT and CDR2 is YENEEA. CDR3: CASSFSTRDTYQETQYF. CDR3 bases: TGTGCCAGCAGCTTCTCGACCCGGGACACCTACCAAGAGACCCAGTACTTC.

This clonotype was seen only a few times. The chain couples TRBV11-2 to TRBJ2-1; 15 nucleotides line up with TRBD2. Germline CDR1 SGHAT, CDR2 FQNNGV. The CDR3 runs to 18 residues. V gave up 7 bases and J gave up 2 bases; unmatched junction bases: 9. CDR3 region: CASTGTSGRLITYNEQFF. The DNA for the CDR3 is TGTGCCAGCACAGGGACTAGCGGGAGGCTCATTACCTACAATGAGCAGTTCTTC.

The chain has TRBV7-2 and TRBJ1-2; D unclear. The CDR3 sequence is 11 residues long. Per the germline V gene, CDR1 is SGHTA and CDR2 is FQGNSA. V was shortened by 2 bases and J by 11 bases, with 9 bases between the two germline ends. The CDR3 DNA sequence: TGTGCCAGCAGCTTACTAACAAGATACACCTTC. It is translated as CASSLLTRYTF.

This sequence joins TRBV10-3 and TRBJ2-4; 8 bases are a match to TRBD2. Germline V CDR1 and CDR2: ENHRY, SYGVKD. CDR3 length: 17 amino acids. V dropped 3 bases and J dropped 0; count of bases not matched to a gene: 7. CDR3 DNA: TGTGCCATCAGTGAACGGGGGGGACCTCTAGCCAAAAACATTCAGTACTTC. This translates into CAISERGGPLAKNIQYF.

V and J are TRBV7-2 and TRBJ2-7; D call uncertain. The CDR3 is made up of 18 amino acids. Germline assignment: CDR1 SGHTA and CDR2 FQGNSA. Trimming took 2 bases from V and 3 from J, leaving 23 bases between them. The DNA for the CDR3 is TGTGCCAGCAGCTTATTATCCGTTGGGGTCACAGCTAACTACGAGCAGTACTTC. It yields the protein CASSLLSVGVTANYEQYF. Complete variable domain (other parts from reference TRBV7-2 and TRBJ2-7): GAGVSQSPSNKVTEKGKDVELRCDPISGHTALYWYRQSLGQGLEFLIYFQGNSAPDKSGLPSDRFSAERTGGSVSTLTIQRTQQEDSAVYLCASSLLSVGVTANYEQYFGPGTRLTVT.

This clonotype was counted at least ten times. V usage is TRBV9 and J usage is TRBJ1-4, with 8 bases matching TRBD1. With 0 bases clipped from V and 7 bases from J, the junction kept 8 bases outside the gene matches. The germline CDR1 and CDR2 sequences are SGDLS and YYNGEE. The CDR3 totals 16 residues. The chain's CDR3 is CASSVAPGTGGEKLFF. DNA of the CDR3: TGTGCCAGCAGCGTAGCCCCCGGGACAGGTGGTGAAAAACTGTTTTTT.

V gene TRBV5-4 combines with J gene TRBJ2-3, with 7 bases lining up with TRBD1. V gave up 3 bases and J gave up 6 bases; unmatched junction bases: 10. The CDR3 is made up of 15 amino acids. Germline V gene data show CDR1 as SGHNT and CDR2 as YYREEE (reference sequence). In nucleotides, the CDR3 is TGTGCCAGCAGCTCCAGAGACAGGGCTTTGGATACGCAGTATTTT. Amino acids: CASSSRDRALDTQYF.

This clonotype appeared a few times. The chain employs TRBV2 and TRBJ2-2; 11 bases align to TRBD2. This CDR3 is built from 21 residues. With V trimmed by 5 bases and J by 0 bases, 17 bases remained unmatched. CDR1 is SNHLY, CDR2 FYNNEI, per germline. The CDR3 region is CASSPRASGGSQFANTGELFF. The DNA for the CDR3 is TGTGCCAGCAGTCCCCGGGCTAGCGGGGGGTCCCAGTTCGCGAACACCGGGGAGCTGTTTTTT.

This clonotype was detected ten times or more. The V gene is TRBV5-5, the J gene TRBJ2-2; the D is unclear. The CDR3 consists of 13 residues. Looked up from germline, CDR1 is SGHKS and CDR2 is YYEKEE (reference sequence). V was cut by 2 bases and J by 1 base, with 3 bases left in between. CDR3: CASSFENTGELFF. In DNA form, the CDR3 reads TGTGCCAGCAGCTTTGAGAACACCGGGGAGCTGTTTTTT.

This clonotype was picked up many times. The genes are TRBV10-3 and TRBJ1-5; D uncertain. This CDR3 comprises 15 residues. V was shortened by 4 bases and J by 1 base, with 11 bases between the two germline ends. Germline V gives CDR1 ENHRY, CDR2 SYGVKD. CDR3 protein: CAISAGRTSNQPQHF. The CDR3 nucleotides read TGTGCCATCAGTGCTGGCAGAACCAGCAATCAGCCCCAGCATTTT.

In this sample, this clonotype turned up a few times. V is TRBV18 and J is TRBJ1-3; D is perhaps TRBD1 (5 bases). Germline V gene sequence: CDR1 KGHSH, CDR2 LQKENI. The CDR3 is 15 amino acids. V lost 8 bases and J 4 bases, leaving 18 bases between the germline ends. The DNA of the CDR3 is TGTGCCAGCCGCGGGCTTCGATGGGGCGGAAACACCATATATTTT. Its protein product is CASRGLRWGGNTIYF.